What follows are 28 T cell receptor beta chains derived from one specimen sequenced in a study of T-cell memory formation after mild COVID-19. In TCRdb, the 5' RACE reads were re-called with MiXCR into one record per CDR3 protein. Of 150,000 or so distinct CDR3 sequences in the sample, 14% were seen once. The sample consisted of PBMCs or a T cell subset sorted from them (not recorded which). These TCRs come from an adult woman who had mild COVID-19 (a few samples of this study predate the infection). Cell type and time point are not known.

This clonotype was seen once. V is TRBV10-3 and J is TRBJ2-1; 10 bases are shared with TRBD2. The germline gives CDR1 ENHRY, CDR2 SYGVKD. Losses at the gene ends were 11 bases for V and 6 bases for J; bases not matched to a gene: 13. This CDR3 is 15 amino acids long. The CDR3 spells CAAKSLAGALNEQFF. CDR3 DNA: TGTGCCGCTAAGTCGCTAGCGGGGGCGCTCAATGAGCAGTTCTTC.

In its sample, this clonotype was seen many times. The chain uses TRBV4-1 and TRBJ2-3; D remains ambiguous. The CDR3 sequence is 16 residues long. Germline-derived CDR1 and CDR2 are MGHRA and YSYEKL. Deletions cut 2 bases from V and 5 bases from J, with 17 bases between. For the CDR3, the DNA is TGCGCCAGCAGCCAAACCATCCCGTCGTGGGGAGATACGCAGTATTTT. The encoded protein is CASSQTIPSWGDTQYF.

Note on this clonotype: At one of its ends the junction is not consistent with the germline gene, which may arise from a read error. The DNA for the CDR3 is TGTTCCAGCAGCTTAGTGGAAGGGTTCAATGAGCAGTTCTTC. This gives the protein CSSSLVEGFNEQFF. The rearrangement uses TRBV7-2 and TRBJ2-1, with D unclear. Germline V gene data show CDR1 as SGHTA and CDR2 as FQGNSA. This CDR3 has 14 residues.

The table lists this clonotype with a few counts. V usage is TRBV6-5 and J usage is TRBJ2-6; D possibly uses TRBD1 or TRBD2 (5 bases each). The germline CDR1 and CDR2 sequences are MNHEY and SVGAGI. CDR3 length: 15 amino acids. Between the trimmed V and J ends, which lost 6 bases and 0 bases, there was a span of 9 bases. The CDR3 DNA sequence: TGTGCCAGCAGACCGGGACCCTCTGGGGCCAACGTCCTGACTTTC. Encoded protein: CASRPGPSGANVLTF.

The V and J genes are TRBV29-1 and TRBJ2-1; no reliable D call. CDR1 is SQVTM, CDR2 ANQGSEA, per germline. The CDR3 is 13 residues long. The V and J ends lost 6 bases and 2 bases respectively, with 11 bases between them. CDR3 bases: TGCAGCGTAACCACATCGGCCTACAATGAGCAGTTCTTC. Its protein is CSVTTSAYNEQFF.

This clonotype was observed a few times. This sequence joins TRBV4-3 and TRBJ2-7; 9 nucleotides match TRBD2. The CDR3 is made up of 17 amino acids. Germline assignment: CDR1 LGHNA and CDR2 YSLEER. V dropped 0 bases and J dropped 3; count of bases not matched to a gene: 9. In DNA form, the CDR3 reads TGCGCCAGCAGCCAAGATCAAGGCGGAGCGGGAGGCTACGAGCAGTACTTC. Protein: CASSQDQGGAGGYEQYF.

This clonotype turned up a few times. The chain carries TRBV5-5 and TRBJ2-2; no firm D call. Germline CDR1 is SGHKS and CDR2 is YYEKEE (reference sequence). The V end was cut by 0 bases, the J end by 5 bases, with 14 bases between. The CDR3 extends over 16 amino acids. The CDR3 region has the DNA TGTGCCAGCAGCTTGGTATGGGGTTATGGAACCGGGGAGCTGTTTTTT. Its translation: CASSLVWGYGTGELFF.

This clonotype was seen only a few times. V gene TRBV5-4 combines with J gene TRBJ1-1; D is undetermined. Between the trimmed V and J ends, which lost 4 bases and 8 bases, there was a span of 21 bases. CDR3 length: 15 amino acids. Germline V CDR1 and CDR2: SGHNT, YYREEE (reference sequence). Here the CDR3 DNA reads TGTGCCAGCAGCCCCCGGATGGGGATAATGATGGAAGCTTTCTTT. Amino acids: CASSPRMGIMMEAFF.

V usage is TRBV6-1 and J usage is TRBJ2-7, with D possibly matching TRBD1 (6 bases). V was pared by 7 bases and J by 6 bases, with 19 bases between. There are 14 residues in the CDR3. Germline lookup yields CDR1 MNHNS and CDR2 SASEGT. The chain's CDR3 is CASMRGHANREQYF. CDR3 nucleotides: TGTGCCAGCATGAGGGGACATGCGAACCGCGAGCAGTACTTC.

This clonotype was counted a few times. V usage is TRBV27 and J usage is TRBJ2-2; no clear D gene. This CDR3 has 14 amino acids. Trimming pared 2 bases from V and 0 bases from J, leaving 4 bases between. Germline V gene lookup returns CDR1 MNHEY and CDR2 SMNVEV (reference sequence). In DNA, the CDR3 is TGTGCCAGCAGTTTACCGACGAACACCGGGGAGCTGTTTTTT. This codes for CASSLPTNTGELFF.

This clonotype was seen many times. The CDR3: CSASTNPGSSGEQYF. In nucleotides, the CDR3 is TGCAGTGCTAGTACCAATCCGGGATCATCGGGAGAGCAGTACTTC. The genes are TRBV20-1 and TRBJ2-7; TRBD2 is a possible D gene (5 bases). The CDR3 has 15 residues. V was cut by 3 bases and J by 7 bases, with 22 bases left in between. CDR1 DFQATT and CDR2 SNEGSKA come from the germline V gene (reference sequence).

The chain joins TRBV12-3 or TRBV12-4 to TRBJ1-4; D is perhaps TRBD1 (5 bases). This CDR3 comprises 14 residues. Trimming removed 5 bases at V and 10 bases at J, with 17 bases between. The chain's CDR3 is CASSPGTEGGKLFF. The CDR3 DNA reads TGTGCCAGCAGTCCTGGGACTGAAGGTGGAAAACTGTTTTTT.

As for this clonotype: This clone may be a read error of a much larger clone one base away. The chain carries TRBV11-1 and TRBJ2-1; 9 bases are shared with TRBD2. CDR1 is SGHAT and CDR2 is FQDESV in the germline V gene (reference sequence). J gave up 11 bases and V 5 bases, and 13 bases lay outside the gene matches. The CDR3 covers 15 residues. The CDR3: CASSTSGLKENKQFF. In DNA form, the CDR3 reads TGTGCCAGCAGCACTAGCGGGCTCAAGGAGAATAAGCAGTTCTTC.

This clonotype was picked up a small number of times. This sequence joins TRBV4-1 and TRBJ2-1, with TRBD1 matching over 7 bases. CDR1 is MGHRA and CDR2 is YSYEKL in the germline V gene. The CDR3 loop spans 13 amino acids. V shed 0 bases and J 9 bases; nucleotides not matched to a gene: 2. The CDR3 loop is CASSQDHRGEQFF. As DNA, the CDR3 is TGCGCCAGCAGCCAAGACCACAGGGGTGAGCAGTTCTTC.

In this sample, this clonotype turned up a few times. The gene calls are TRBV11-3 and TRBJ2-1; D perhaps matches TRBD2 (5 bases). The V end lost 2 bases, the J end lost 3 bases, and 14 bases lay between the germline ends. The CDR3 covers 16 residues. Germline V CDR1 and CDR2: SGHNT, YENEEA. The CDR3 here is CASSLYVGAVYNEQFF. DNA of the CDR3: TGTGCCAGCAGCTTATACGTGGGAGCGGTCTACAATGAGCAGTTCTTC.

This chain uses TRBV4-1 with TRBJ1-6; TRBD1 is a possible D gene (6 bases). Trimming took off 4 bases at V and 2 bases at J, with 18 bases between the two ends. CDR3 length: 18 amino acids. The germline gives CDR1 MGHRA, CDR2 YSYEKL. The CDR3 sequence: CASSPVEAGETYNSPLHF. The DNA for the CDR3 is TGCGCCAGCAGCCCTGTAGAGGCAGGGGAAACCTATAATTCACCCCTCCACTTT.

A few counts support this clonotype. The chain has TRBV20-1 and TRBJ2-7, with 9 nucleotides matching TRBD2. This CDR3 comprises 13 residues. The V segment lost 5 bases and the J segment 4 bases; nucleotides outside the gene matches: 6. CDR1 DFQATT and CDR2 SNEGSKA come from the germline V gene (reference sequence). As DNA, the CDR3 is TGCAGTGCTCAGACTAGCGGACCTTACGAGCAGTACTTC. Translating gives CSAQTSGPYEQYF.

The V gene is TRBV5-1, the J gene TRBJ1-4, with 9 bases lining up with TRBD1. V dropped 4 bases and J dropped 4; count of bases not matched to a gene: 5. This CDR3 contains 15 residues. Germline values: CDR1 SGHRS, CDR2 YFSETQ. CDR3 sequence (DNA): TGCGCCAGCAGCATCGGGGACAGGGTTAATGAAAAACTGTTTTTT. This encodes CASSIGDRVNEKLFF.

V is TRBV5-1 and J is TRBJ2-7; unclear D gene. V lost 0 bases, J lost 2 bases, and 12 bases lay in between. The CDR3 is 15 amino acids. In germline, CDR1 is SGHRS, CDR2 YFSETQ. CDR3 in DNA: TGCGCCAGCAGCTTGGCCGCGTCAGGTCCCTACGAGCAGTACTTC. Its translation is CASSLAASGPYEQYF.

This clonotype has at least ten counts. This sequence joins TRBV5-1 and TRBJ1-2; a possible D gene is TRBD1 (5 bases). The CDR3 totals 13 residues. Germline assignment: CDR1 SGHRS and CDR2 YFSETQ. Trimming removed 0 bases at V and 7 bases at J, with 10 bases between. Written as DNA, the CDR3 is TGCGCCAGCAGCTTGGCCCAGGGCTCTGGCTACACCTTC. The encoded protein is CASSLAQGSGYTF.

This clonotype was counted between two and nine times. The chain employs TRBV7-9 and TRBJ2-2; D perhaps matches TRBD2 (5 bases). This CDR3 region has 15 residues. V lost 6 bases and J lost 5, with 16 bases in between. Germline V lookup: CDR1 SEHNR, CDR2 FQNEAQ (reference sequence). CDR3 DNA sequence: TGTGCCAGCAGACCGTCCCCCCGAGGGACCGGGGAGCTGTTTTTT. This gives the protein CASRPSPRGTGELFF.

Comment on this clonotype: This may be a read error: a much more frequent sequence differs by one nucleotide. The CDR3 protein is CASRLRGQASETQYF. The DNA of the CDR3 is TGTGCCAGCAGATTGAGGGGACAGGCGTCAGAGACCCAGTACTTC. The chain employs TRBV7-6 and TRBJ2-5; 8 bases map to TRBD1. The CDR3 sequence is 15 residues long. Germline values: CDR1 SGHVS, CDR2 FNYEAQ. Trimming removed 6 bases from V and 4 bases from J; junction bases left unmatched: 10.

This chain connects TRBV6-5 to TRBJ2-7; 14 bases line up with TRBD2. Germline V gene data show CDR1 as MNHEY and CDR2 as SVGAGI. The junction had 6 bases not matched to a gene; V was cut back by 6 bases and J by 5 bases. The CDR3 runs 15 residues. The CDR3 spells CASRGTSGSRHEQYF. CDR3 bases: TGTGCCAGCAGGGGGACTAGCGGGAGTAGGCACGAGCAGTACTTC.

The CDR3 loop reads CASSPYLAKNIQYF. CDR3 DNA sequence: TGTGCCAGCTCTCCCTATCTAGCCAAAAACATTCAGTACTTC. V is TRBV18 and J is TRBJ2-4; no definite D call. The CDR3 loop spans 14 amino acids. Germline V gene sequence: CDR1 KGHSH, CDR2 LQKENI. V gave up 6 bases and J gave up 0 bases, with 9 bases separating them.

The chain joins TRBV29-1 to TRBJ1-4, with TRBD1 as a possible D gene (5 bases). This CDR3 spans 13 amino acids. V was cut by 7 bases and J by 8 bases, with 17 bases left in between. CDR1 and CDR2 (germline): SQVTM, ANQGSEA. The CDR3 DNA reads as TGCAGCGCAGCATGGGGCGAACGGGAAAAACTGTTTTTT. Its translation is CSAAWGEREKLFF.

This sequence joins TRBV24-1 and TRBJ2-5, with D unclear. The V gene's germline CDR1 is KGHDR and CDR2 SFDVKD. CDR3 length equals 16 residues. Trimming left V 3 bases short and J 5 bases short, with 18 bases between. CDR3: CATSDLRRAKVETQYF. CDR3 nucleotide sequence: TGTGCCACCAGTGATCTACGCCGGGCCAAGGTGGAGACCCAGTACTTC.

The sample holds a few counts of this clonotype. The rearrangement links TRBV5-5 to TRBJ1-6; D gene uncertain. The CDR3 is made up of 17 amino acids. The germline gives CDR1 SGHKS, CDR2 YYEKEE (reference sequence). V dropped 4 bases and J dropped 0 bases, with 14 bases sitting between them. The CDR3 nucleotides are TGTGCCAGCAGCCACCCACTGGTGGACTCCTATAATTCACCCCTCCACTTT. It codes for CASSHPLVDSYNSPLHF.

This clonotype was picked up a small number of times. The chain uses TRBV7-6 and TRBJ2-5; 7 nucleotides match TRBD1. The CDR3 is made up of 16 amino acids. J lost 0 bases, V lost 6 bases, and 10 bases had no gene match. In germline, CDR1 is SGHVS, CDR2 FNYEAQ. CDR3 in DNA: TGTGCCAGCAGGGCCCCGGGACAGAGGGACCAAGAGACCCAGTACTTC. It translates to CASRAPGQRDQETQYF.